The 5 T cell receptor beta chains in this list originate from one sample, sequenced in a study of T-cell memory formation after mild COVID-19. TCRdb analysed the 5' RACE reads with MiXCR anew, one entry per CDR3 protein. The table includes 150,000 to 200,000 distinct CDR3 sequences, roughly 12% detected once. The sample was PBMCs or a T cell subset sorted from them (not recorded which). These receptor sequences come from a young man who had mild COVID-19 (a few samples of this study predate the infection). Cell type and time point are not known.

This clonotype was observed many times. J is TRBJ2-3 and V is TRBV5-1, with 13 positions matching TRBD2. V shed 0 bases and J 4 bases; nucleotides not matched to a gene: 2. This CDR3 has 16 residues. Germline V gene sequence: CDR1 SGHRS, CDR2 YFSETQ. This CDR3 is CASSLATSGGADTQYF. CDR3 DNA: TGCGCCAGCAGCTTGGCCACTAGCGGGGGGGCAGATACGCAGTATTTT.

The rearrangement links TRBV9 to TRBJ1-1; possibly TRBD1 for D (5 bases). Germline V gene lookup returns CDR1 SGDLS and CDR2 YYNGEE. This CDR3 is built from 14 residues. Trimming took 0 bases from V and 5 from J, leaving 11 bases between them. The CDR3 nucleotides are TGTGCCAGCAGCGTAGGTGGGGGGGTTACTGAAGCTTTCTTT. Encoded protein: CASSVGGGVTEAFF.

This clonotype was counted a few times. The chain recombines TRBV20-1 with TRBJ2-3; 7 bases fit TRBD2. This CDR3 region has 14 residues. Germline V gene lookup returns CDR1 DFQATT and CDR2 SNEGSKA (reference sequence). V shed 4 bases, J shed 4 bases, and the junction held 8 bases outside the gene matches. The CDR3 bases are TGCAGTGCTACCCTCGGGGGGTTCTCAGATACGCAGTATTTT. Residues: CSATLGGFSDTQYF.

The rearrangement uses TRBV23-1 and TRBJ2-6, with 7 nucleotides matching TRBD1. TRBV23-1 is given ORF status, its function remaining uncertain. The CDR3 is 14 residues long. With V trimmed by 9 bases and J by 2 bases, 4 bases remained unmatched. The DNA for the CDR3 is TGCGCCAGGGTGGGGACAGCTGGGGCCAACGTCCTGACTTTC. The encoded protein is CARVGTAGANVLTF.

This clonotype was counted only a few times. V gene TRBV3-1 combines with J gene TRBJ1-1; D is unclear. Per germline, CDR1 LGHDT and CDR2 YNNKEL (reference sequence). The V and J ends lost 2 bases and 8 bases respectively, with 12 bases between them. CDR3 length equals 13 residues. The CDR3 DNA follows: TGTGCCAGCAGCCAAAATACGGCGGGAGAAGCTTTCTTT. Its protein product is CASSQNTAGEAFF.